The 20 T cell receptor beta chains presented below share a single source sample, sequenced in a study of Graves' ophthalmopathy and Graves' hyperthyroidism. Beta-chain TCR CDR3 regions were amplified from RNA transcripts. RT-PCR with HTBI primers came first, then second-round multiplex PCR. TCRdb analysed the multiplex PCR reads with MiXCR anew, one entry per CDR3 protein. Of hundreds of thousands of distinct CDR3 sequences in the sample, over 40% were seen once. The sequenced material came from peripheral blood. The receptors here all came from an adult man with Graves' ophthalmopathy.

The genes are TRBV10-3 and TRBJ1-1; D remains ambiguous. Germline V gene lookup returns CDR1 ENHRY and CDR2 SYGVKD. The V end lost 2 bases, the J end lost 7 bases, and 11 bases lay between the germline ends. The CDR3 totals 13 residues. CDR3 coding DNA: TGTGCCATCAGTGAGCGGGCAGAGAATGAAGCTTTCTTT. Translating gives CAISERAENEAFF.

V usage is TRBV19 and J usage is TRBJ2-5; 7 nucleotides line up with TRBD1. The CDR3 covers 14 residues. V shed 9 bases and J 3 bases; nucleotides not matched to a gene: 10. The germline CDR1 and CDR2 sequences are LNHDA and SQIVND (reference sequence). The CDR3 DNA sequence: TGTGCCAGCAGTCCTGACAGGGCCGAAGAGACCCAGTACTTC. Protein product: CASSPDRAEETQYF.

This clonotype was counted ten times or more. The chain joins TRBV24-1 to TRBJ2-7; 12 positions match TRBD2. This CDR3 comprises 17 residues. Germline values: CDR1 KGHDR, CDR2 SFDVKD. Trimming at V came to 5 bases and at J to 4 bases, leaving 11 bases not matched to a gene. CDR3 coding DNA: TGTGCCACCAGTGCCCCCCGCGCTAGCGGGAGGGGGTACGAGCAGTACTTC. Its translation: CATSAPRASGRGYEQYF.

Concerning this clonotype: No conserved phenylalanine or tryptophan ends this CDR3, so it is likely a read error. V and J are TRBV5-5 and TRBJ2-7, with D possibly matching TRBD1 (6 bases). CDR1 is SGHKS, CDR2 YYEKEE, per germline (reference sequence). CDR3 length: 13 amino acids. V was clipped by 2 bases and J by 3 bases, with 9 bases between them. The CDR3 region is CASSFGTNYEQYL. The CDR3 bases are TGTGCCAGCAGCTTCGGGACAAACTACGAGCAGTACTTA.

This clonotype was found once. A clone one base away is much larger, so this may be a read error. CDR3 residues: CAISGTSGKAHEQYF. CDR3 bases: TGTGCCATCAGTGGGACTAGCGGGAAGGCCCACGAGCAGTACTTC. J is TRBJ2-7 and V is TRBV10-3; 12 bases match TRBD2. Germline CDR1 is ENHRY and CDR2 is SYGVKD. V shed 4 bases and J 5 bases; nucleotides not matched to a gene: 6. The CDR3 consists of 15 residues.

As to this clonotype: A much bigger clone sits one base away, suggesting this may be a read error. The V call is TRBV19, the J call TRBJ2-5; no clear D. Trimming cost V 6 bases and J 4 bases, with 21 bases left between them. The CDR3 is 16 residues long. Germline V gene lookup returns CDR1 LNHDA and CDR2 SQIVND (reference sequence). The CDR3 protein is CASSMAAPTVAETQYF. CDR3 coding DNA: TGTGCCAGTAGCATGGCGGCCCCTACGGTGGCAGAGACCCAGTACTTC.

Turning to this clonotype: A much larger clone differs from this one at a single base, so this may be a read error. The CDR3 DNA reads as TGTGCCAGCAGCTTTCCGGGACAGGGTATGGGGGAAGCTTTCTTT. Protein sequence: CASSFPGQGMGEAFF. V usage is TRBV7-2 and J usage is TRBJ1-1, with TRBD1 matching over 9 bases. CDR1 is SGHTA, CDR2 FQGNSA, per germline. This CDR3 is built from 15 residues. J lost 8 bases, V lost 3 bases, and 10 bases had no gene match.

This clonotype showed up many times. This rearrangement joins TRBV7-8 to TRBJ1-1; D ambiguous. This CDR3 has 15 residues. Germline CDR1 is SGHVS and CDR2 is FQNEAQ. Deletions cut 7 bases from V and 1 base from J, with 16 bases between. CDR3 loop: CASIQGRVANTEAFF. The CDR3 DNA follows: TGTGCCAGCATCCAAGGGAGGGTGGCGAACACTGAAGCTTTCTTT.

This chain uses TRBV2 with TRBJ1-1; 9 bases line up with TRBD1. Germline V gene lookup returns CDR1 SNHLY and CDR2 FYNNEI. This CDR3 has 15 amino acids. Trimming took 7 bases from V and 1 from J; bases not matched to a gene: 7. The CDR3 sequence is CASMGQGVGNTEAFF. Written as DNA, the CDR3 is TGTGCCAGCATGGGACAGGGTGTGGGGAACACTGAAGCTTTCTTT.

This clonotype has at least ten counts. This chain links TRBV7-2 with TRBJ2-7; tentatively, D is TRBD1 (6 bases). Trimming removed 4 bases at V and 0 bases at J, with 16 bases between. The CDR3 is made up of 16 amino acids. Germline lookup yields CDR1 SGHTA and CDR2 FQGNSA. As DNA, the CDR3 is TGTGCCAGCAGCTCGATTACAGGGCTGAGCTCCTACGAGCAGTACTTC. Translation gives CASSSITGLSSYEQYF.

This clonotype has ten or more counts. The chain joins TRBV29-1 to TRBJ1-1; D gene ambiguous. Between the trimmed V and J ends, which lost 7 bases and 1 base, there was a span of 10 bases. Germline-derived CDR1 and CDR2 are SQVTM and ANQGSEA. The CDR3 contains 12 residues. DNA for the CDR3: TGCAGCGGGGGTTCCGAGAACACTGAAGCTTTCTTT. It codes for CSGGSENTEAFF.

V and J are TRBV7-2 and TRBJ2-7; 9 bases are a match to TRBD1. Per germline, CDR1 SGHTA and CDR2 FQGNSA. The V segment lost 5 bases and the J segment 6 bases; nucleotides outside the gene matches: 11. CDR3 length equals 15 residues. The CDR3 loop reads CASSVAGQGPLEQYF. As DNA, the CDR3 is TGTGCCAGCAGCGTTGCGGGACAGGGCCCCCTCGAGCAGTACTTC.

This clonotype was detected ten times or more. The chain has TRBV11-2 and TRBJ1-4, with 8 positions matching TRBD1. The CDR3 has 15 residues. V trimming: 5 bases; J trimming: 6 bases; junction bases outside the gene matches: 8. The germline V gene encodes CDR1 SGHAT and CDR2 FQNNGV. CDR3 loop: CASSKITGGHEKLFF. CDR3 coding DNA: TGTGCCAGCAGCAAAATTACAGGGGGGCATGAAAAACTGTTTTTT.

About this clonotype: Given a much more abundant clone one base away, this may be a read error. The J gene is TRBJ1-5, the V gene TRBV10-2; possible D gene TRBD1, 6 bases. Germline V gene lookup returns CDR1 WSHSY and CDR2 SAAADI. The CDR3 has 14 amino acids. CDR3 sequence (DNA): TGTGCCAGCAGTTACTCAGGGGCCAATCAGCCCCAGCATTTT. It yields the protein CASSYSGANQPQHF.

This sequence joins TRBV20-1 and TRBJ2-7; 15 bases align to TRBD2. V dropped 6 bases and J dropped 5; count of bases not matched to a gene: 8. CDR3 size: 15 residues. Germline CDR1 and CDR2: DFQATT and SNEGSKA (reference sequence). The CDR3 bases are TGCAGTGCAGGGGGGACTAGCGGGAGGATAAACGAGCAGTACTTC. This codes for CSAGGTSGRINEQYF.

The genes are TRBV7-6 and TRBJ2-7, with TRBD2 matching over 7 bases. Germline CDR1 reads SGHVS; CDR2 reads FNYEAQ. The CDR3 is 14 residues long. V lost 8 bases to trimming and J lost 3 bases; unmatched junction nucleotides: 10. As DNA, the CDR3 is TGTGCCAGCGCTCTAGCGGAGGATCTCTACGAGCAGTACTTC. Residues: CASALAEDLYEQYF.

V gene TRBV19 combines with J gene TRBJ1-5; D unclear. CDR1 is LNHDA, CDR2 SQIVND, per germline (reference sequence). The CDR3 loop spans 14 amino acids. Trimming stripped 6 bases from V and 3 bases from J, with 12 bases between. The chain's CDR3 is CASRLQANNQPQHF. The CDR3, as DNA: TGTGCCAGTAGGCTCCAGGCTAACAATCAGCCCCAGCATTTT.

This clonotype was counted many times. The rearrangement joins TRBV7-9 to TRBJ2-2; weak D call: TRBD2 (5 bases). With 8 bases removed from V and 8 bases from J, the gap between germline ends came to 9 bases. This CDR3 is 11 amino acids long. The germline V gene encodes CDR1 SEHNR and CDR2 FQNEAQ (reference sequence). CDR3 protein: CASPGKGELFF. CDR3 DNA: TGTGCCAGCCCCGGGAAGGGGGAGCTGTTTTTT.

This clonotype came up many times. The chain employs TRBV24-1 and TRBJ2-6; no definite D call. The CDR3 contains 12 residues. V lost 7 bases, J lost 6 bases, and 6 bases lay in between. Germline V CDR1 and CDR2: KGHDR, SFDVKD. The CDR3 here is CATRSKANVLTF. The CDR3 coding sequence is TGTGCCACCAGGAGCAAGGCCAACGTCCTGACTTTC.

The chain couples TRBV6-6 to TRBJ1-2; 7 bases map to TRBD1. Germline CDR1 and CDR2: MNHNY and SVGAGI (reference sequence). The CDR3 has 15 residues. After removal of 5 bases from V and 7 bases from J, the junction contained 13 bases not matched to a gene. The CDR3 nucleotides read TGTGCCAGCAGTCCGGACAGGCCGGGACCGGCTGGCTACACCTTC. Translated: CASSPDRPGPAGYTF.